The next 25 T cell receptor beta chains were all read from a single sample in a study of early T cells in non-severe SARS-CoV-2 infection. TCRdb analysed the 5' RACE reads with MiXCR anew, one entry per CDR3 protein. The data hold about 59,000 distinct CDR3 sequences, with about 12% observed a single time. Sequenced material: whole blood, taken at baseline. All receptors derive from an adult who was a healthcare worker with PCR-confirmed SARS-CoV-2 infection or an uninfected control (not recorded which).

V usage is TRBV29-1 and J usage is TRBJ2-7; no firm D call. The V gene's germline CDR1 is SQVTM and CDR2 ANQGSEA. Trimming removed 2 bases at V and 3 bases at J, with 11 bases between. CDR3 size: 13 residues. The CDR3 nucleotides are TGCAGCGTTGAATCACGAATTAACTACGAGCAGTACTTC. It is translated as CSVESRINYEQYF.

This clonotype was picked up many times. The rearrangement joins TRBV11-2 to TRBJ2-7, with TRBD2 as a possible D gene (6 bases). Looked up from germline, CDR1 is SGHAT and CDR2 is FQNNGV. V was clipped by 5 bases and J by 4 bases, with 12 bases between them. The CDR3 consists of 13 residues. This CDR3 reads CASSRDFMYEQYF. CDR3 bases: TGTGCCAGCAGCCGGGACTTTATGTACGAGCAGTACTTC.

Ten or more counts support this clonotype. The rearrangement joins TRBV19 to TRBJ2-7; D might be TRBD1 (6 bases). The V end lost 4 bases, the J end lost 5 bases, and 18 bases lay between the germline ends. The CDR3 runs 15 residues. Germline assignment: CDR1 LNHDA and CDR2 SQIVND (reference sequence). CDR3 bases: TGTGCCAGTAGTAGGGGCTGGGGGCCATTGAACGAGCAGTACTTC. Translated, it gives CASSRGWGPLNEQYF.

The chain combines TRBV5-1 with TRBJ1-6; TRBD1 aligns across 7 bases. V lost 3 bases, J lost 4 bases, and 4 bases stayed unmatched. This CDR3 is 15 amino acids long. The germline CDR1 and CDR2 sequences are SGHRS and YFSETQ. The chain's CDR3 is CASSSRDRYNSPLHF. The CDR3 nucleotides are TGCGCCAGCAGCTCCCGGGACAGATATAATTCACCCCTCCACTTT.

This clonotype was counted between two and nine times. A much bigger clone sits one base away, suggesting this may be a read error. CDR3: CAFGEDIYQPHHF. For the CDR3, the DNA is TGTGCCTTTGGCGAGGACATATATCAGCCCCATCATTTT. The V call is TRBV30, the J call TRBJ1-5; D perhaps matches TRBD1 (5 bases). This CDR3 region has 13 residues. The V gene's germline CDR1 is GTSNPN and CDR2 SVGIG (reference sequence).

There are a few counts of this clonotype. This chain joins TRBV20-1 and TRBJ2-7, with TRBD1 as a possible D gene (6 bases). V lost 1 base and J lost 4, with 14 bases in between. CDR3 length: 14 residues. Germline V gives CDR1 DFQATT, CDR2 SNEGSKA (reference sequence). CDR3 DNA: TGCAGTGCTAGAGTTGGGACACTGACTTACGAGCAGTACTTC. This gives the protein CSARVGTLTYEQYF.

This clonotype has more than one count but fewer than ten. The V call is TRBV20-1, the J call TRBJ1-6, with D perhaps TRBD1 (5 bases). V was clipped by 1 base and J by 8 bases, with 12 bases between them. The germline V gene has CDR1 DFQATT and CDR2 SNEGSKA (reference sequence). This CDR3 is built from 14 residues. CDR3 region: CSARAGRRDSPLHF. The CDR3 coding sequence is TGCAGTGCTAGAGCGGGACGGCGAGATTCACCCCTCCACTTT.

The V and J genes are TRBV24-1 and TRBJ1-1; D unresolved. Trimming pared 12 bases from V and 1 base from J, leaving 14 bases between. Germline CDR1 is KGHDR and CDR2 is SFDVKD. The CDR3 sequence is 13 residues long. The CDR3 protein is CAVHGPTNTEAFF. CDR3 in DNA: TGTGCCGTCCACGGGCCGACGAACACTGAAGCTTTCTTT.

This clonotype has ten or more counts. For the CDR3, the DNA is TGCAGTGCTAGAGATCCCCCAGATACGCAGTATTTT. Its protein is CSARDPPDTQYF. The chain carries TRBV20-1 and TRBJ2-3; D not certain. CDR3 length equals 12 residues. Between the trimmed V and J ends, which lost 0 bases and 4 bases, there was a span of 5 bases. Germline V gene data show CDR1 as DFQATT and CDR2 as SNEGSKA (reference sequence).

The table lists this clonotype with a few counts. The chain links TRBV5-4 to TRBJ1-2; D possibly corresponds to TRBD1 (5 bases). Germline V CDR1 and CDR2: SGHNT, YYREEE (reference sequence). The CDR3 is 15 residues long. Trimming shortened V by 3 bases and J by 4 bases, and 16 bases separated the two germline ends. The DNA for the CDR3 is TGTGCCAGCAGCTCGGGGAGGGACGGCGGCTATGGCTACACCTTC. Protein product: CASSSGRDGGYGYTF.

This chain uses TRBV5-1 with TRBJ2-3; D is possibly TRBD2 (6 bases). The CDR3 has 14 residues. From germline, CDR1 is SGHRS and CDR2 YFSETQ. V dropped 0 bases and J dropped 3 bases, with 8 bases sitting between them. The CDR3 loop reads CASSLGGVTDTQYF. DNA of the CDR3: TGCGCCAGCAGCTTGGGCGGGGTAACAGATACGCAGTATTTT. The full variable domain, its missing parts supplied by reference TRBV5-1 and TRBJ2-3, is KAGVTQTPRYLIKTRGQQVTLSCSPISGHRSVSWYQQTPGQGLQFLFEYFSETQRNKGNFPGRFSGRQFSNSRSEMNVSTLELGDSALYLCASSLGGVTDTQYFGPGTRLTVL.

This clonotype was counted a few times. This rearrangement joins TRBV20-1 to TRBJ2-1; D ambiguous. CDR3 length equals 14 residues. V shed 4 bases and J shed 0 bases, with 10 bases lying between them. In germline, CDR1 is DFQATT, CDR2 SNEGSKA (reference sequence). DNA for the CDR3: TGCAGTGCTAAGAAGCGTATCTCCTACAATGAGCAGTTCTTC. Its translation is CSAKKRISYNEQFF.

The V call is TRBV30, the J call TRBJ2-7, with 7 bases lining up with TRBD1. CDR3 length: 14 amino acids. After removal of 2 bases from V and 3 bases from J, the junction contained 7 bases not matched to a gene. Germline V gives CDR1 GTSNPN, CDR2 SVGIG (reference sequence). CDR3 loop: CAWSSGTAFYEQYF. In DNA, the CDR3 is TGTGCCTGGAGTTCCGGGACAGCATTCTACGAGCAGTACTTC. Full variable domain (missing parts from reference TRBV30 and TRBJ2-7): SQTIHQWPATLVQPVGSPLSLECTVEGTSNPNLYWYRQAAGRGLQLLFYSVGIGQISSEVPQNLSASRPQDRQFILSSKKLLLSDSGFYLCAWSSGTAFYEQYFGPGTRLTVT.

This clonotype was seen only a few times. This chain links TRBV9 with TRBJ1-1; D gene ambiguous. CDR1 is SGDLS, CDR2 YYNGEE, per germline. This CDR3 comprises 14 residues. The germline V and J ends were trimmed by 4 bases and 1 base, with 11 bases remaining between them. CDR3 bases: TGTGCCAGCAGCCTTTCGGACGGGAACACTGAAGCTTTCTTT. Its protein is CASSLSDGNTEAFF.

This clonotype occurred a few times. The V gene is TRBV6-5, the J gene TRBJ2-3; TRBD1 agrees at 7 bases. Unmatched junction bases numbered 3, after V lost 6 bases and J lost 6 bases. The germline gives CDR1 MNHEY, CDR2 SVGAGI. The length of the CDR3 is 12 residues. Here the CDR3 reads CASSLQGDTQYF. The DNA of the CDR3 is TGTGCCAGCAGCCTACAGGGGGATACGCAGTATTTT.

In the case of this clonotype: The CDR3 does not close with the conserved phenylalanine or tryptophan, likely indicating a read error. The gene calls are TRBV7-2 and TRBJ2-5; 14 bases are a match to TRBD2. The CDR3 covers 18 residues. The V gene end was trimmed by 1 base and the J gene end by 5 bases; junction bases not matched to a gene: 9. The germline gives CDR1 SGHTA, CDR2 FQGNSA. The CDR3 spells CASSLGVTSGRARETQYS. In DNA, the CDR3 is TGTGCCAGCAGCTTAGGGGTGACTAGCGGGAGGGCCCGGGAGACCCAGTACTCC.

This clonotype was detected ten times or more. DNA for the CDR3: TGTGCCAGCAGTTTACCACAGGGGGCGCGAACTGAAGCTTTCTTT. Translation: CASSLPQGARTEAFF. The chain carries TRBV28 and TRBJ1-1; 9 positions match TRBD1. Germline V CDR1 and CDR2: MDHEN, SYDVKM. V dropped 2 bases and J dropped 5; count of bases not matched to a gene: 6. The CDR3 loop spans 15 amino acids.

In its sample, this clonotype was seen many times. The CDR3 DNA reads TGTGCCAGCAGCGCCGACCTTACCCGCGAACTTGGCTACACCTTC. It specifies CASSADLTRELGYTF. The V gene is TRBV9, the J gene TRBJ1-2; no reliable D call. Trimming removed 3 bases from V and 7 bases from J, with 19 bases in between. This CDR3 has 15 residues. Germline lookup yields CDR1 SGDLS and CDR2 YYNGEE.

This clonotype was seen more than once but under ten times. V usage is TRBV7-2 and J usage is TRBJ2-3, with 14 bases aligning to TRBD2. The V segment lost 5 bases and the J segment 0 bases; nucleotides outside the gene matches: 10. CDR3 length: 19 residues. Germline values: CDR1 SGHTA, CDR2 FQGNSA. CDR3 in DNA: TGTGCCAGCAGCACCCAACGACTAGCGGGAGGGCCTAGCACAGATACGCAGTATTTT. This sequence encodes CASSTQRLAGGPSTDTQYF.

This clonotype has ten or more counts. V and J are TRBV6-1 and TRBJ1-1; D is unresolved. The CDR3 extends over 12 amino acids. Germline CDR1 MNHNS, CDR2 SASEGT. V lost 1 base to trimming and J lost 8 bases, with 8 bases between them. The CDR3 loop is CASSEGAGEAFF. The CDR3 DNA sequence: TGTGCCAGCAGTGAAGGGGCGGGAGAAGCTTTCTTT.

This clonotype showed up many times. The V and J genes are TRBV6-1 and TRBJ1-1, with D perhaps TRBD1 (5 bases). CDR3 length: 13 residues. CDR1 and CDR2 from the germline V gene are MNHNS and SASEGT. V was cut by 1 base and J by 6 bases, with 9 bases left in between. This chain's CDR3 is CASSEELGAEAFF. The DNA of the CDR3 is TGTGCCAGCAGTGAAGAGTTAGGGGCTGAAGCTTTCTTT.

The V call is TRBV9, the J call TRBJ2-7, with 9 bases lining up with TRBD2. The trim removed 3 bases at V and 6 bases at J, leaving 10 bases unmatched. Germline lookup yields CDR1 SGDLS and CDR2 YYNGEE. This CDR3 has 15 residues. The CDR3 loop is CASSASGRSMGEQYF. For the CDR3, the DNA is TGTGCCAGCAGCGCGAGCGGGAGGAGCATGGGCGAGCAGTACTTC.

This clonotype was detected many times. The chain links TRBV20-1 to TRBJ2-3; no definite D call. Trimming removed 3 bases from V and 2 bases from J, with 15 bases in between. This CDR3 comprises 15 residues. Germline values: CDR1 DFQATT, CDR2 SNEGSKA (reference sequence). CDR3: CSASRAPPITDTQYF. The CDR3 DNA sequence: TGCAGTGCTAGTCGCGCGCCGCCAATCACAGATACGCAGTATTTT.

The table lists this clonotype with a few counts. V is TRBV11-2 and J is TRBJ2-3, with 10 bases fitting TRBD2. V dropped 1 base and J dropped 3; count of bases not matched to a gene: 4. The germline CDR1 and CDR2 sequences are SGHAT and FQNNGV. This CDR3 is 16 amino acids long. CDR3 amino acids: CASSLGLAGLTDTQYF. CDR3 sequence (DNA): TGTGCCAGCAGCTTAGGACTAGCGGGTCTGACAGATACGCAGTATTTT.

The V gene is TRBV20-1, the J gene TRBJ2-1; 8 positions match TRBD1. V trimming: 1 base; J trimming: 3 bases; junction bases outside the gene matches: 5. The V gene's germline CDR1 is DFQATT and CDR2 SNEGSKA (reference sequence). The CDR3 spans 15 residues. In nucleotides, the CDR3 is TGCAGTGCTAGAGTAGACAGGGGATACTACAATGAGCAGTTCTTC. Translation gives CSARVDRGYYNEQFF.